Each of the 3 T cell receptor beta chains below was sequenced from the same sample in a study of T cells expressing NK-cell markers. Using the 5' RACE reads, TCRdb records one entry per CDR3 protein without DNA. With around 550,000 distinct CDR3 sequences in the sample, the ten largest clones hold around 4%. Input material: blood T cells: a sorted CD56 or NKG2C T cell subset, CD4+ or CD8+ T cells, or bulk PBMC T cells (not recorded which). The receptors were gathered from a young man in good health.

The chain links TRBV6-5 to TRBJ2-2; TCRdb selects TRBD1, and the lack of DNA leaves this call unchecked. Looked up from germline, CDR1 is MNHEY and CDR2 is SVGAGI. CDR3 length: 17 amino acids. CDR3 sequence: CASSSPMTGGNTGELFF.

The chain has TRBV25-1 and TRBJ2-2; TCRdb's D call of TRBD2 is untestable without DNA. From germline, CDR1 is MGHDK and CDR2 SYGVNS. The CDR3 totals 17 residues. CDR3 amino acids: CASSEISGSLRAGELFF.

The chain links TRBV5-1 to TRBJ1-1. CDR1 SGHRS and CDR2 YFSETQ come from the germline V gene. This CDR3 is 12 amino acids long. CDR3 sequence reads: CASRAGNTEAFF.